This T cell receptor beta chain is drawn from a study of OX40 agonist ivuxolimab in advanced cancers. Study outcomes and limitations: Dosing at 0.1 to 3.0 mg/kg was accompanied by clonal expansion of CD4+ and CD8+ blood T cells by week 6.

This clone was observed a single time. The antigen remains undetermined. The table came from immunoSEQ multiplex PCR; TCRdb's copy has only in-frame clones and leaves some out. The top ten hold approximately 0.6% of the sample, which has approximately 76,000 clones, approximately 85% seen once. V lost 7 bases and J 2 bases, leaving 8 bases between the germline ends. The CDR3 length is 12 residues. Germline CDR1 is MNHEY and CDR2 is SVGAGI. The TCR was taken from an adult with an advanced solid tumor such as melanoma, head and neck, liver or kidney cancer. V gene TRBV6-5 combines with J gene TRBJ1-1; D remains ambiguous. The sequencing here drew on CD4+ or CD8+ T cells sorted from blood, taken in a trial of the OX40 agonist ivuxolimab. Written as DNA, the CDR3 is TGTGCCAGCAAAGACCCCAACACTGAAGCTTTCTTT. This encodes CASKDPNTEAFF.